Shown below are 7 T cell receptor beta chains from a single sample sequenced in a study of CD8 T cells in Susac syndrome. When the RNA was reverse transcribed, random hexamers were used with an input of about 0.5 to 1 ug. MiXCR, applied by TCRdb to the immunoSEQ multiplex PCR reads, yields one record per CDR3 protein. The sample carries 80,000 or so distinct CDR3 sequences, 94% recorded once. The material sequenced was CD8+ T cells from PBMCs. The receptor set was obtained from a human donor with Susac syndrome.

CDR3 amino acids: CASSSSERRGDYNEQFF. The CDR3 DNA reads as TGTGCCAGCAGTTCCTCCGAGAGGCGGGGGGATTACAATGAGCAGTTCTTC. The rearrangement joins TRBV27 to TRBJ2-1, with 8 bases matching TRBD2. This CDR3 has 17 residues. The V and J ends lost 4 bases and 4 bases, in that order; junction bases with no gene match: 12. CDR1 is MNHEY and CDR2 is SMNVEV in the germline V gene (reference sequence).

The rearrangement links TRBV12-3 or TRBV12-4 to TRBJ2-3; D call uncertain. V lost 6 bases and J lost 6, with 10 bases in between. The CDR3 covers 12 residues. DNA of the CDR3: TGTGCCAGCAGCTCTCTTTTGGATACGCAGTATTTT. Its protein product is CASSSLLDTQYF.

The chain joins TRBV10-3 to TRBJ2-1; D gene uncertain. The V gene's germline CDR1 is ENHRY and CDR2 SYGVKD. The CDR3 extends over 11 amino acids. The germline V and J ends were trimmed by 4 bases and 7 bases, with 5 bases remaining between them. CDR3 sequence: CAISVGNEQFF. The CDR3 DNA sequence: TGTGCCATCAGTGTCGGGAATGAGCAGTTCTTC.

This rearrangement joins TRBV20-1 to TRBJ2-1; D is uncertain. The germline V and J ends were trimmed by 0 bases and 3 bases, with 15 bases remaining between them. Looked up from germline, CDR1 is DFQATT and CDR2 is SNEGSKA (reference sequence). The CDR3 has 16 residues. In DNA, the CDR3 is TGCAGTGCTAGAGATCGGCCGGACCCACGCTACAATGAGCAGTTCTTC. Its protein product is CSARDRPDPRYNEQFF.

The chain joins TRBV6-1 to TRBJ2-3, with D possibly being TRBD2 (7 bases). Germline loops: CDR1 MNHNS, CDR2 SASEGT. Trimming left V 5 bases short and J 3 bases short, with 12 bases between. The CDR3 is 14 amino acids. The CDR3 DNA reads TGTGCCAGCAGTCGGGGAGGGGGGACAGATACGCAGTATTTT. This encodes CASSRGGGTDTQYF.

The J gene is TRBJ1-1, the V gene TRBV7-9; D is ambiguous. The CDR3 totals 12 residues. Germline assignment: CDR1 SEHNR and CDR2 FQNEAQ (reference sequence). The V end was cut by 6 bases, the J end by 1 base, with 6 bases between. CDR3 sequence: CASSWENTEAFF. In DNA, the CDR3 is TGTGCCAGCAGTTGGGAGAACACTGAAGCTTTCTTT.

In nucleotides, the CDR3 is TGTGCCAGCACCCAGGGGGGTGGCGGGGGCTACACAGATACGCAGTATTTT. Amino acids: CASTQGGGGGYTDTQYF. The chain links TRBV9 to TRBJ2-3; D might be TRBD1 or TRBD2, each matching 7 bases. Germline CDR1 is SGDLS and CDR2 is YYNGEE. This CDR3 region has 17 residues. V was shortened by 6 bases and J by 2 bases, with 22 bases between the two germline ends.